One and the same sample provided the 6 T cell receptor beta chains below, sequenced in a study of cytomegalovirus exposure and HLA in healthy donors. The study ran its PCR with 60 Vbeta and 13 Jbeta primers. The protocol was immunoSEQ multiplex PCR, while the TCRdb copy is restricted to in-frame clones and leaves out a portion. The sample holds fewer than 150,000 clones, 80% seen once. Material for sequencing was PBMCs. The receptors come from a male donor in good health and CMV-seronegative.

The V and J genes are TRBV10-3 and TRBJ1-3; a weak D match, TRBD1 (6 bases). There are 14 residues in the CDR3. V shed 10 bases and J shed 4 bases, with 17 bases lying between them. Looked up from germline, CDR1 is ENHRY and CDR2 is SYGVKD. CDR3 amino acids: CATADSGGGNTIYF. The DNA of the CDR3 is TGTGCCACCGCGGACAGCGGGGGGGGAAACACCATATATTTT.

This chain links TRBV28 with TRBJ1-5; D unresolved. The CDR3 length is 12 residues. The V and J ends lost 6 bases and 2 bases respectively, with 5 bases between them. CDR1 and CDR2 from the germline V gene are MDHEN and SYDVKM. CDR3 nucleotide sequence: TGTGCCAGCAGGGAGGGCAATCAGCCCCAGCATTTT. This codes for CASREGNQPQHF.

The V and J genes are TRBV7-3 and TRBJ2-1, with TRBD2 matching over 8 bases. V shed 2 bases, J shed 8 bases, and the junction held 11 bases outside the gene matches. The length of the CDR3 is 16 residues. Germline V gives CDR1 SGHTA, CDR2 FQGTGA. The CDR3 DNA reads TGTGCCAGCAGCTTAGGGCGCGGGGGGTCGCTGGATGAGCAGTTCTTC. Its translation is CASSLGRGGSLDEQFF.

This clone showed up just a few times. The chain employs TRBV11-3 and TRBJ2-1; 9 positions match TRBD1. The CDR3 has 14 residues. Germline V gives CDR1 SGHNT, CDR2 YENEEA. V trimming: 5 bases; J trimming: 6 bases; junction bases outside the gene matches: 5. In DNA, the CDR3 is TGTGCCAGCAGCGGACAGGGGATACTCAATGAGCAGTTCTTC. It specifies CASSGQGILNEQFF.

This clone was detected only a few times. Written as DNA, the CDR3 is TGTGCCAGCAGCCCGCGGGGGGGTGGGAATGAGCAGTTCTTC. This sequence encodes CASSPRGGGNEQFF. The J gene is TRBJ2-1, the V gene TRBV11-2, with 9 bases lining up with TRBD2. Germline V gives CDR1 SGHAT, CDR2 FQNNGV. V lost 5 bases, J lost 7 bases, and 6 bases stayed unmatched. This CDR3 comprises 14 residues.

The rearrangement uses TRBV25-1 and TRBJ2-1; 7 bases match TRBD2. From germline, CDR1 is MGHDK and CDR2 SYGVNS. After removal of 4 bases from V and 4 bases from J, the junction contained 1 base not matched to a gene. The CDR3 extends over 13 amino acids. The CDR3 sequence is CASSGAGYNEQFF. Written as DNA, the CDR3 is TGTGCCAGCAGTGGAGCGGGGTACAATGAGCAGTTCTTC.